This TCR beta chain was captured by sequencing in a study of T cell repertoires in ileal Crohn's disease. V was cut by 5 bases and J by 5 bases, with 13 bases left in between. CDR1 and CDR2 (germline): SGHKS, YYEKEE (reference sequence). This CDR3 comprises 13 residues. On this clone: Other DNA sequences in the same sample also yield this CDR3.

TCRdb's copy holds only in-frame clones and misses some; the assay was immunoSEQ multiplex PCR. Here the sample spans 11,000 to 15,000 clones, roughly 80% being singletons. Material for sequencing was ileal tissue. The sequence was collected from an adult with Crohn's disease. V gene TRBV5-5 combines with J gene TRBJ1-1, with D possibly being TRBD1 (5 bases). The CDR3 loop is CASRTVTRTEAFF. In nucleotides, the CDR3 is TGTGCCAGCAGGACAGTGACAAGGACTGAAGCTTTCTTT.